This T cell receptor beta chain was captured by sequencing in a study of T cell repertoires in aging, cancer and after chemotherapy (dated by TCRdb to the late 2010s). Study-wide context: The donors fell into six age groups ranging from 30 or younger to 70 or older, and each group had at least three individuals. In the solid tumor group, the paired samples taken before and after chemotherapy came from patients with brain tumors (glioblastoma) who were receiving therapy based on temozolomide. The cohort comprised about 220 cancer patients, more than 85 with hematological and over 110 with solid cancers, plus 95 healthy donors as a reference group. Around 10 million TCR reads were contained in the full dataset. To examine immunoaging and T cell reconstitution after chemotherapy, the study profiled TCR beta repertoires in peripheral blood from healthy donors and cancer patients. The paper as a whole reports these results and caveats: Significantly lower blood TCR diversity and higher clonality were observed in untreated patients with hematological or solid cancers than in age-matched healthy donors. According to the authors, the repertoire data do not permit conclusions about immunological memory after chemotherapy. Declining TCR diversity with age in healthy donors was mainly explained by loss of richness; in cancer patients, loss of evenness also contributed. Median generation probability increased over the chemotherapy interval in both cancer cohorts, suggesting repertoire reconstitution through rebound thymic output.

Multiplex touch-down PCR with a mixed TRB-A/B primer pool was used to amplify rearranged TRB sequences covering the V, D and J segments. Illumina adapters and sample indices were attached to the amplicons through two consecutive PCR reactions run with Phusion HS II polymerase. Amplicons were gel-purified using the NucleoSpin Gel and PCR Clean-up kit and were subsequently checked with Qubit and an Agilent 2100 Bioanalyzer. Sequencing of libraries was carried out on an Illumina MiSeq in 600-cycle, single-indexed, paired-end runs. Concerning the study's data processing: Processing of the TRB sequences was carried out with MiXCR versions 2.12 and 3.0.5. Each unique CDR3 nucleotide sequence was treated as one clone, and only productive sequences with two or more reads were kept. The repertoire metrics were Shannon diversity, evenness, clonality (defined as one minus evenness), and alpha-parameterized diversity profiles covering alpha 0 to 5. The IGoR algorithm was used to compute generation probabilities of clones in paired pre- and post-chemotherapy samples. The public reads were quality trimmed at Q25 with fastp and then assembled into clones with MiXCR by TCRdb, keeping productive beta chains. Here each entry gathers all rows of one CDR3 protein and keeps the most common genes and DNA. These V and J calls originate from TCRdb's pipeline instead of the authors' own analysis. In all, the sample holds about 2,500 distinct CDR3 sequences, and under 25% of those were seen once. The top ten hold around 10% of the sample.

The CDR3 sequence holds 12 residues, the cysteine and phenylalanine included. Only the CDR3 DNA is retained, 36 bases long and in frame from the first base. V is trimmed back by 5 bases and J by 11 bases, and the junction contains 7 bases that no gene match accounts for. The germline V gene sets CDR1 to MDHEN and CDR2 to SYDVKM. Instead of sorted cells or RNA, genomic DNA extracted from peripheral blood served as the source for amplifying TCR beta rearrangements. In the case of this clonotype: No antigen is known for it. No per-base quality is available; no much larger clone lies one base away.

The origin of this receptor is a human donor with a solid tumor. Sample: blood. The chain employs TRBV28 and TRBJ1-1; 8 central nucleotides agree with TRBD1. In nucleotide form, the sequence is TGTGCCAGCAGTCAACAGGGGGTTACGGCTTTCTTT. This sequence encodes CASSQQGVTAFF. When the CDR3 is completed using the reference TRBV28 and TRBJ1-1 genes on either side, the full variable domain is DVKVTQSSRYLVKRTGEKVFLECVQDMDHENMFWYRQDPGLGLRLIYFSYDVKMKEKGDIPEGYSVSREKKERFSLILESASTNQTSMYLCASSQQGVTAFFGQGTRLTVV.